A single sample gave rise to the 8 T cell receptor beta chains below, sequenced in a study of PD-1 blockade in classical Hodgkin lymphoma. The method was immunoSEQ multiplex PCR; TCRdb's version includes in-frame clones alone and lacks a portion of them. The sample lists 40,000 or so clones, 70% to 90% occurring once. Each and every patient relapsed after autologous stem cell transplantation, and patients got differing brentuximab vedotin exposure. Sequencing used peripheral blood mononuclear cells (PBMCs), obtained before the second cycle of nivolumab. These receptors originate from a human donor with classical Hodgkin lymphoma.

The rearrangement links TRBV19 to TRBJ2-2; TRBD2 aligns across 11 bases. Germline V gives CDR1 LNHDA, CDR2 SQIVND (reference sequence). Trimming at V came to 9 bases and at J to 7 bases, leaving 4 bases not matched to a gene. CDR3 size: 13 residues. CDR3 nucleotide sequence: TGTGCCAGCTTAGGACTAGCGGGCGGGGAGCTGTTTTTT. Amino acid sequence: CASLGLAGGELFF.

The genes are TRBV27 and TRBJ1-2, with D perhaps TRBD1 (5 bases). Trimming removed 8 bases from V and 3 bases from J, with 13 bases in between. The CDR3 consists of 13 residues. The V gene's germline CDR1 is MNHEY and CDR2 SMNVEV (reference sequence). The CDR3 DNA reads as TGTGCCAGCGGCCGGACGGGGGACTATGGCTACACCTTC. Translating gives CASGRTGDYGYTF.

This clone was recorded only once. This chain links TRBV11-2 with TRBJ2-7; 8 nucleotides match TRBD1. V gave up 5 bases and J gave up 2 bases; unmatched junction bases: 5. The V gene's germline CDR1 is SGHAT and CDR2 FQNNGV. The CDR3 loop spans 14 amino acids. For the CDR3, the DNA is TGTGCCAGCAGCACCCGACAGGGGCCCTACGAGCAGTACTTC. This encodes CASSTRQGPYEQYF.

The rearrangement uses TRBV7-8 and TRBJ1-4; D is unresolved. Deletions cut 5 bases from V and 5 bases from J, with 9 bases between. The CDR3 sequence is 13 residues long. Germline V gene sequence: CDR1 SGHVS, CDR2 FQNEAQ. The CDR3 reads CASSLGWNEKLFF. The CDR3 DNA is TGTGCCAGCAGCCTTGGGTGGAATGAAAAACTGTTTTTT.

This clone was counted between two and nine times. The V and J genes are TRBV7-8 and TRBJ1-2; no firm D call. Per germline, CDR1 SGHVS and CDR2 FQNEAQ. This CDR3 has 11 amino acids. Trimming removed 1 base at V and 8 bases at J, with 5 bases between. The DNA for the CDR3 is TGTGCCAGCAGCTTAGGGGCAGGCTACACCTTC. Protein product: CASSLGAGYTF.

The V and J genes are TRBV6-5 and TRBJ1-2; D is undetermined. Germline V gene data show CDR1 as MNHEY and CDR2 as SVGAGI. Trimming pared 2 bases from V and 8 bases from J, leaving 12 bases between. This CDR3 spans 13 amino acids. The CDR3 sequence is CASSYGVGKGYTF. CDR3 coding DNA: TGTGCCAGCAGTTACGGGGTAGGAAAGGGCTACACCTTC.

V gene TRBV7-9 combines with J gene TRBJ2-3, with TRBD2 identical over 13 bases. V was pared by 5 bases and J by 9 bases, with 11 bases of the junction left unmatched. Germline V gene data show CDR1 as SEHNR and CDR2 as FQNEAQ (reference sequence). This CDR3 spans 16 amino acids. Here the CDR3 DNA reads TGTGCCAGCAGCACTGGACTAGCGGGGGTGAGGGACACGCAGTATTTT. Amino acids: CASSTGLAGVRDTQYF. The whole variable domain, remainder taken from reference TRBV7-9 and TRBJ2-3, is DTGVSQNPRHKITKRGQNVTFRCDPISEHNRLYWYRQTLGQGPEFLTYFQNEAQLEKSRLLSDRFSAERPKGSFSTLEIQRTEQGDSAMYLCASSTGLAGVRDTQYFGPGTRLTVL.

This clone appeared once. The V and J genes are TRBV7-2 and TRBJ2-5; the match to TRBD2 covers 10 bases. CDR3 length equals 15 residues. Germline V gene data show CDR1 as SGHTA and CDR2 as FQGNSA. The J segment lost 2 bases and the V segment lost 7 bases, leaving 7 bases of the junction unmatched. The CDR3 here is CASNPQLAGQETQYF. CDR3 bases: TGTGCCAGCAACCCCCAACTAGCGGGACAAGAGACCCAGTACTTC.